The sequence of this T cell receptor (beta chain) was determined in a study of cytomegalovirus exposure and HLA in healthy donors. Trimming left V 4 bases short and J 2 bases short, with 5 bases between. The CDR3 has 13 residues. Germline V gives CDR1 MNHNY, CDR2 SVGAGI (reference sequence). PCR amplification relied on 60 Vbeta primers (plus 13 Jbeta primers). TCRdb's copy holds only in-frame clones and misses some; the assay was immunoSEQ multiplex PCR. This sample carries some 97,000 clones, around 79% of them seen once, and the ten largest clones take 13% to 15%. The J gene is TRBJ1-4, the V gene TRBV6-6; D remains ambiguous. Sequencing was done on a sample of PBMCs. The receptor comes from a male donor in good health and CMV-seropositive. DNA of the CDR3: TGTGCCAGCAGTTGGCAGACTAATGAAAAACTGTTTTTT. This sequence encodes CASSWQTNEKLFF.